This T cell receptor (beta chain) was captured in a study of blood T cell repertoires in COVID-19. In the original processing: Cell counts per sample came from amplifying reference gene primers. The repertoire was sequenced with immunoSEQ multiplex PCR; TCRdb's copy has only in-frame clones and lacks some. V and J calls and clone size are given by that table; D and trimming were obtained from the DNA. This sample has over 35,000 clones, with approximately 83% found just once. The sequenced material came from peripheral blood. The receptor's source is a woman older than 75 with COVID-19, enrolled during active disease.

Written as DNA, the CDR3 is TGTGCCAGCAGTCACCAGGATCAAGCCTACGAGCAGTACTTC. Its protein is CASSHQDQAYEQYF. This chain uses TRBV11-1 with TRBJ2-7; D gene ambiguous. This CDR3 spans 14 amino acids. Per germline, CDR1 SGHAT and CDR2 FQDESV (reference sequence). The V gene lost 6 bases and the J gene lost 2 bases, with 14 bases spanning the gap. Full variable domain (rest looked up from reference TRBV11-1 and TRBJ2-7): EAEVAQSPRYKITEKSQAVAFWCDPISGHATLYWYRQILGQGPELLVQFQDESVVDDSQLPKDRFSAERLKGVDSTLKIQPAELGDSAMYLCASSHQDQAYEQYFGPGTRLTVT.